The rows below give T cell receptor beta chains drawn from one sample of a study of T-cell reconstitution after alpha-beta-depleted transplantation in children. Via MiXCR, TCRdb re-called the PCR reads, giving one row per CDR3 protein. The sample has approximately 500,000 distinct CDR3 sequences; about 10% are singletons. Sequencing used PBMCs, obtained before TCRalphabeta/CD19-depleted stem cell transplant. All receptors come from a child aged 2 to 15 with inherited bone marrow failure, due to receive a stem cell transplant. The CDR3 runs from the conserved cysteine through the conserved F or W. D genes are given only for firm matches. Rows may omit the clone size; those that give it use once, few, many or a size class.

CDR3aa | CDR3nt | abundance | j_gene | v_gene | d_gene
CAIRRAGGETQYF | TGTGCCATCAGGAGAGCGGGAGGAGAGACCCAGTACTTC | many | TRBJ2-5 | TRBV10-3 | TRBD2
CASSFGEPQETQYF | TGTGCCAGCAGTTTTGGGGAGCCCCAAGAGACCCAGTACTTC | many | TRBJ2-5 | TRBV12-3/TRBV12-4 | .
CASSFGGFETQYF | TGTGCCAGCAGTTTCGGGGGTTTTGAGACCCAGTACTTC | many | TRBJ2-5 | TRBV12-3/TRBV12-4 | .
CASSLEADYEQYF | TGTGCCAGCAGCTTAGAGGCAGACTACGAGCAGTACTTC | . | TRBJ2-7 | TRBV13 | .
CSASNSGTNYNEQFF | TGCAGTGCTAGCAATAGCGGGACCAATTACAATGAGCAGTTCTTC | many | TRBJ2-1 | TRBV20-1 | TRBD2
CASSLGPGQGTGYTF | TGTGCCAGCAGCTTAGGGCCCGGACAGGGGACTGGCTACACCTTC | . | TRBJ1-2 | TRBV11-2 | TRBD1
CSVEVGGPDTQYF | TGCAGCGTTGAGGTCGGGGGGCCAGATACGCAGTATTTT | . | TRBJ2-3 | TRBV29-1 | .
CASSLVGGSGNEQFF | TGTGCCAGCAGCTTGGTAGGGGGTTCTGGCAATGAGCAGTTCTTC | . | TRBJ2-1 | TRBV5-4 | .
CASTLAGVGEKLFF | TGTGCCAGCACCCTCGCGGGGGTAGGTGAAAAACTGTTTTTT | few | TRBJ1-4 | TRBV28 | .
CASSGSGTSTNEQFF | TGTGCCAGCAGCGGGTCCGGGACTAGCACTAATGAGCAGTTCTTC | many | TRBJ2-1 | TRBV9 | TRBD2
CASRDSGSTDTQYF | TGCGCCAGCAGAGACAGCGGAAGCACAGATACGCAGTATTTT | many | TRBJ2-3 | TRBV5-1 | .
CASSFASGADTQYF | TGTGCCAGCAGCTTTGCTAGCGGCGCAGATACGCAGTATTTT | few | TRBJ2-3 | TRBV7-2 | TRBD2
CATSRVRQGVTEAFF | TGTGCCACCAGCAGAGTCCGACAGGGAGTCACTGAAGCTTTCTTT | many | TRBJ1-1 | TRBV15 | TRBD1
CASSLLGTSPINEQFF | TGTGCCAGCAGTCTACTAGGTACTTCCCCTATCAATGAGCAGTTCTTC | . | TRBJ2-1 | TRBV6-2/TRBV6-3 | .
CASSFPAGGDTGELFF | TGTGCCAGCAGTTTCCCGGCAGGGGGCGACACCGGGGAGCTGTTTTTT | few | TRBJ2-2 | TRBV12-3/TRBV12-4 | TRBD1
CASSLIPRRTGPEGLFF | TGTGCCAGCAGTTTAATCCCGAGACGGACGGGCCCCGAGGGACTGTTTTTT | many | TRBJ1-4 | TRBV28 | .
CSASTWETQYF | TGCAGTGCTAGTACCTGGGAGACCCAGTACTTC | few | TRBJ2-5 | TRBV20-1 | .
CASSRTAASEIYEQYF | TGTGCCAGCAGCCGAACCGCGGCTAGCGAGATTTACGAGCAGTACTTC | many | TRBJ2-7 | TRBV7-2 | .
CASSFEDRDNSPLHF | TGCGCCAGCAGCTTCGAGGACAGGGATAATTCACCCCTCCACTTT | many | TRBJ1-6 | TRBV5-1 | TRBD1
CASSPPQETQYF | TGTGCCAGCTCACCACCCCAAGAGACCCAGTACTTC | many | TRBJ2-5 | TRBV18 | .
CASSRYSGRRNSGANVLTF | TGTGCCAGCAGTCGTTATAGCGGGAGGCGAAACTCTGGGGCCAACGTCCTGACTTTC | . | TRBJ2-6 | TRBV28 | TRBD2
CASTTTGGNEQFF | TGTGCCAGCACCACGACAGGGGGAAATGAGCAGTTCTTC | few | TRBJ2-1 | TRBV27 | TRBD1
CASIREGLASSYNEQFF | TGTGCCAGCATCCGGGAGGGACTAGCTAGCTCCTACAATGAGCAGTTCTTC | many | TRBJ2-1 | TRBV7-9 | TRBD2
CSARQTGTLFSPLHF | TGCAGTGCTAGACAAACCGGGACGCTATTTTCACCCCTCCACTTT | few | TRBJ1-6 | TRBV20-1 | .
CSASVLAGETQYF | TGCAGTGCTAGTGTGCTAGCGGGAGAGACCCAGTACTTC | many | TRBJ2-5 | TRBV20-1 | TRBD2
CASSSRTQETNTEAFF | TGTGCCAGCAGTTCTAGGACACAAGAGACGAACACTGAAGCTTTCTTT | few | TRBJ1-1 | TRBV27 | .
CSASHPSGQVSYEQYF | TGCAGTGCTTCACACCCGTCGGGACAGGTCTCCTACGAGCAGTACTTC | . | TRBJ2-7 | TRBV20-1 | TRBD1
CAWSLLAGGPYEQYF | TGTGCCTGGAGTTTACTAGCGGGAGGGCCCTACGAGCAGTACTTC | . | TRBJ2-7 | TRBV30 | TRBD2
CASSYTTHRVGTEAFF | TGTGCCAGCAGTTACACAACCCACAGGGTCGGCACTGAAGCTTTCTTT | many | TRBJ1-1 | TRBV6-5 | .
CSARGFLASRREGRLGNIQYF | TGCAGTGCTAGGGGTTTCCTAGCATCGAGGCGGGAGGGCCGGTTGGGAAACATTCAGTACTTC | many | TRBJ2-4 | TRBV20-1 | TRBD2
CASNRDRAYNEQFF | TGCGCCAGCAACCGGGACAGGGCCTACAATGAGCAGTTCTTC | many | TRBJ2-1 | TRBV5-1 | TRBD1
CASSSLMVRRGNEQYF | TGTGCCAGCAGCTCCCTTATGGTGCGCCGAGGCAACGAGCAGTACTTC | few | TRBJ2-7 | TRBV11-2 | .
CSASATPYNEQFF | TGCAGTGCTAGCGCGACTCCCTACAATGAGCAGTTCTTC | . | TRBJ2-1 | TRBV20-1 | .
CASSHGTSGRSREQFF | TGTGCCAGCAGTCACGGGACTAGCGGGAGGTCTCGTGAGCAGTTCTTC | many | TRBJ2-1 | TRBV12-3/TRBV12-4 | TRBD2
CASSQGEGGYTF | TGTGCCAGCAGCCAAGGCGAAGGGGGCTACACCTTC | many | TRBJ1-2 | TRBV14 | .
CASSPLGTGSSYEQYF | TGTGCCAGCAGCCCTTTAGGGACAGGGAGCTCCTACGAGCAGTACTTC | . | TRBJ2-7 | TRBV14 | TRBD1
CASSSLPRSSYEQYF | TGTGCCAGCAGTTCTCTGCCTAGGAGCTCCTACGAGCAGTACTTC | . | TRBJ2-7 | TRBV28 | .
CASSLTGAYEQYF | TGCGCCAGCAGCTTGACAGGGGCCTACGAGCAGTACTTC | many | TRBJ2-7 | TRBV5-1 | TRBD1
CSARPTGGGQPQHF | TGCAGTGCTAGGCCGACAGGGGGAGGGCAGCCCCAGCATTTT | many | TRBJ1-5 | TRBV20-1 | TRBD1
CSARDMRGYYEQYF | TGCAGTGCTAGAGATATGAGGGGTTACTACGAGCAGTACTTC | many | TRBJ2-7 | TRBV20-1 | .
CSARGLLSYEQYF | TGCAGTGCTAGGGGACTCCTTTCCTACGAGCAGTACTTC | many | TRBJ2-7 | TRBV20-1 | .
CASRPTGAANTGELFF | TGTGCCAGCAGGCCGACAGGCGCCGCGAACACCGGGGAGCTGTTTTTT | many | TRBJ2-2 | TRBV12-3/TRBV12-4 | .
CASSQRIVLSGGEQFF | TGCGCCAGCAGCCAGCGGATAGTACTATCGGGAGGTGAGCAGTTCTTC | many | TRBJ2-1 | TRBV4-1 | TRBD2
CSARGDRSLNGYTF | TGCAGTGCTAGGGGGGATAGGTCGTTAAATGGCTACACCTTC | many | TRBJ1-2 | TRBV20-1 | .
CSARKASGMEDTQYF | TGCAGTGCTAGAAAGGCTAGCGGGATGGAGGATACGCAGTATTTT | . | TRBJ2-3 | TRBV20-1 | TRBD2
CASSLYSAGGDEQFF | TGTGCCAGCAGTTTATATTCAGCGGGAGGCGATGAGCAGTTCTTC | few | TRBJ2-1 | TRBV28 | TRBD2
CASNQIGTPNEQFF | TGTGCCAGCAACCAGATCGGGACACCCAATGAGCAGTTCTTC | many | TRBJ2-1 | TRBV12-3/TRBV12-4 | .
CASSLGPAGGPRQETQYF | TGCGCCAGCAGCTTGGGTCCAGCGGGAGGGCCGAGGCAAGAGACCCAGTACTTC | few | TRBJ2-5 | TRBV5-1 | TRBD2
CAISEVGQGVEAFF | TGTGCCATCAGTGAGGTTGGACAGGGGGTTGAAGCTTTCTTT | few | TRBJ1-1 | TRBV10-3 | TRBD1